This TCR beta chain is drawn from a study of blood T cell repertoires in COVID-19. Study in general: T cells, B-cell-depleted T cells, or PBMCs provided the cDNA or gDNA that served as material.

The V end was cut by 5 bases, the J end by 5 bases, with 10 bases between. The CDR3 has 13 amino acids. Germline V gene lookup returns CDR1 SGDLS and CDR2 YYNGEE. Assay: immunoSEQ multiplex PCR; the TCRdb copy retains only in-frame clones and omits some. The repertoire consists of some 270,000 clones, with more than 85% occurring once and the leading ten covering 0.75% to 0.9%. This chain joins TRBV9 and TRBJ2-2; the D gene is possibly TRBD1 (6 bases). The sample comprised peripheral blood. The receptor was isolated from a man in his thirties or forties with acute or convalescent COVID-19. The CDR3 region has the DNA TGTGCCAGCAGTCCTCAGGGGACCGGGGAGCTGTTTTTT. It yields the protein CASSPQGTGELFF.